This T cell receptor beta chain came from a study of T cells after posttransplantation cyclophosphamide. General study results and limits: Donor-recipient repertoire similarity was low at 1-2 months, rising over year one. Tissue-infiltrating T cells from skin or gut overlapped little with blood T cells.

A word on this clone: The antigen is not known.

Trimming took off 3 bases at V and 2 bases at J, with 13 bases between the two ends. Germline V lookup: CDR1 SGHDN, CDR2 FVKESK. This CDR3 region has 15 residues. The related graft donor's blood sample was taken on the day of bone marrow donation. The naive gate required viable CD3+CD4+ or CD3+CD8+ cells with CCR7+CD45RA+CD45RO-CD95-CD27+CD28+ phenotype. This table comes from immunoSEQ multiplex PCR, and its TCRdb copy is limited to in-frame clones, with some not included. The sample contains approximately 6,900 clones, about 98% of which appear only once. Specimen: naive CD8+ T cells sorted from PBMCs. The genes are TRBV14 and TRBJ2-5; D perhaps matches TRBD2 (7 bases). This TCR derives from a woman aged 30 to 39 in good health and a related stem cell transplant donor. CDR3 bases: TGTGCCAGCAGCCAGAACGGGGGGCTACAAGAGACCCAGTACTTC. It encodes CASSQNGGLQETQYF.